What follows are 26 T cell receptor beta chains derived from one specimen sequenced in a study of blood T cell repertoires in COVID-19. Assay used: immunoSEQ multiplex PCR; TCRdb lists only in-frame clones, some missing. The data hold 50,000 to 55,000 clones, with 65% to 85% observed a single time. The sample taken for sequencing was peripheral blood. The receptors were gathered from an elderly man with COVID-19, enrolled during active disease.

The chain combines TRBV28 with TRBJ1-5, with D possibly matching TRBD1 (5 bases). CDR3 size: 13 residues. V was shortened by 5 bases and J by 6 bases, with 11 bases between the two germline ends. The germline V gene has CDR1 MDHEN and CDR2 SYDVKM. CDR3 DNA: TGTGCCAGCAGTCCAGGGAGGGTTCAGCCCCAGCATTTT. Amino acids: CASSPGRVQPQHF.

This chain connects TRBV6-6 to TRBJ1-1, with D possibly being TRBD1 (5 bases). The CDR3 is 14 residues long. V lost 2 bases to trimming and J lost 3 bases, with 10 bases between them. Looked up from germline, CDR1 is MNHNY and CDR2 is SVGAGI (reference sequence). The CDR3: CASSYKGMDTEAFF. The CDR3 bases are TGTGCCAGCAGTTACAAGGGGATGGACACTGAAGCTTTCTTT.

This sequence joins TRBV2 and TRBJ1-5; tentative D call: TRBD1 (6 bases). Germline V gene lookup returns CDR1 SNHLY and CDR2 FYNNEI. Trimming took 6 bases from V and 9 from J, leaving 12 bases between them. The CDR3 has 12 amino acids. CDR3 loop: CASRDRERPQHF. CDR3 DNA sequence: TGTGCCAGCAGGGACAGAGAACGGCCCCAGCATTTT.

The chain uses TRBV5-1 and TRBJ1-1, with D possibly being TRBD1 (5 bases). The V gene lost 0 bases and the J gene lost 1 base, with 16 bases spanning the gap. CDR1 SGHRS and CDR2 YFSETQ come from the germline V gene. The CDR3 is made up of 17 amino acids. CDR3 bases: TGCGCCAGCAGCTTGGGGACCAAGGGACTTCGGAACACTGAAGCTTTCTTT. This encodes CASSLGTKGLRNTEAFF.

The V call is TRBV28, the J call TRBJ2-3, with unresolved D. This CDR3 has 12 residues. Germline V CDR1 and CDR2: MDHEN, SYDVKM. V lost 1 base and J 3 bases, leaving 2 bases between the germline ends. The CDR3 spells CASSLSTDTQYF. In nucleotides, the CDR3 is TGTGCCAGCAGTTTATCTACAGATACGCAGTATTTT. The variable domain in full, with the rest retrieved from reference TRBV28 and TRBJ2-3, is DVKVTQSSRYLVKRTGEKVFLECVQDMDHENMFWYRQDPGLGLRLIYFSYDVKMKEKGDIPEGYSVSREKKERFSLILESASTNQTSMYLCASSLSTDTQYFGPGTRLTVL.

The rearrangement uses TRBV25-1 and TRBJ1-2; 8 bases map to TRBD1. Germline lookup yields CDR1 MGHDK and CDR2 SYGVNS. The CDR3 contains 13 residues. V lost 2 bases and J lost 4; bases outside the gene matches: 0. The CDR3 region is CASSEGTGYGYTF. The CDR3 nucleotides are TGTGCCAGCAGTGAAGGGACAGGCTATGGCTACACCTTC.

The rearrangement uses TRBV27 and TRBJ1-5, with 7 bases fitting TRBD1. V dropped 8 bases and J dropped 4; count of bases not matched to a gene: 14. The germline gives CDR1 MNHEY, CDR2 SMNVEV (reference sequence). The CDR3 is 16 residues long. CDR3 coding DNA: TGTGCCAGCTCCCAATCCCGGGCAGGGGGGAATCAGCCCCAGCATTTT. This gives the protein CASSQSRAGGNQPQHF.

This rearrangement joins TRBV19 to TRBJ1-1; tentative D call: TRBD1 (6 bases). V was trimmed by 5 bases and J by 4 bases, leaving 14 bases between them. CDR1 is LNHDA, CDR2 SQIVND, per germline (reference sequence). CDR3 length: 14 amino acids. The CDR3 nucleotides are TGTGCCAGTAGTCTCGGACCGACAGGCACTGAAGCTTTCTTT. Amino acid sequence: CASSLGPTGTEAFF.

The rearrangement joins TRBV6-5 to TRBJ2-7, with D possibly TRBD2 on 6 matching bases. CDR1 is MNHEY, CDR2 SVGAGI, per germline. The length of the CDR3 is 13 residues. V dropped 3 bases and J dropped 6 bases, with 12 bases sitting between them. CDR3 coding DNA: TGTGCCAGCAGTTATGCGGGAAGGGTCGAGCAGTACGTC. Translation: CASSYAGRVEQYV.

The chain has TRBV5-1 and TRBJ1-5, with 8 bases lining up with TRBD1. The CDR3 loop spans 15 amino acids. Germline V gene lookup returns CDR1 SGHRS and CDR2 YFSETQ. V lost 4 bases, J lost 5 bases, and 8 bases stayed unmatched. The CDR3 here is CASSPRTGRDQPQHF. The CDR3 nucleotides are TGCGCCAGCAGCCCGAGGACAGGGAGGGATCAGCCCCAGCATTTT.

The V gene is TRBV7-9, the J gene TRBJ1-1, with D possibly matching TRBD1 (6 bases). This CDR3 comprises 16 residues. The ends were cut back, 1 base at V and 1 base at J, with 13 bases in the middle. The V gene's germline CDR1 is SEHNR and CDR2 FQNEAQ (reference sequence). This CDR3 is CASSLGPGARNTEAFF. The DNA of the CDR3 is TGTGCCAGCAGCTTAGGCCCAGGGGCGAGGAACACTGAAGCTTTCTTT.

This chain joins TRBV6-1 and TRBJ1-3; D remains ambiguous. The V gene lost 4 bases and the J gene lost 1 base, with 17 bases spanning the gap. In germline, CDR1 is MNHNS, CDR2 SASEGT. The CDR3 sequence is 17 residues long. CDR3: CASSGPPGGSSGNTIYF. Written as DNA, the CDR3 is TGTGCCAGCAGTGGGCCCCCCGGCGGTTCGTCTGGAAACACCATATATTTT.

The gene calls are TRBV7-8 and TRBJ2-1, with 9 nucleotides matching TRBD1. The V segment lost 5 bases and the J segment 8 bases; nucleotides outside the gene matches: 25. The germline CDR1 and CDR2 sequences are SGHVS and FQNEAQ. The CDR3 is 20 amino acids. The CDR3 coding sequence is TGTGCCAGCAGCCCAGGGCGGGACAGGGCTTTCGGGGCTACACAATATGAGCAGTTCTTC. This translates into CASSPGRDRAFGATQYEQFF. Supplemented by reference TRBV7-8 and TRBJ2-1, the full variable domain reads GAGVSQSPRYKVAKRGQDVALRCDPISGHVSLFWYQQALGQGPEFLTYFQNEAQLDKSGLPSDRFFAERPEGSVSTLKIQRTQQEDSAVYLCASSPGRDRAFGATQYEQFFGPGTRLTVL.

The CDR3 DNA reads as TGTGCCAGCAGCCTCGACTTGCGCGGCTACACCTTC. Its protein product is CASSLDLRGYTF. The chain uses TRBV6-5 and TRBJ1-2; no definite D call. The CDR3 has 12 amino acids. The V gene's germline CDR1 is MNHEY and CDR2 SVGAGI. Trimming stripped 6 bases from V and 8 bases from J, with 13 bases between.

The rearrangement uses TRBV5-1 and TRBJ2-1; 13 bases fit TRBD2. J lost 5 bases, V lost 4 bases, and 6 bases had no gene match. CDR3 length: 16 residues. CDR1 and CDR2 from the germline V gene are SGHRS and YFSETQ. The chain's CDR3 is CASSVLTSGGNNEQFF. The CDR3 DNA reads TGCGCCAGCAGCGTATTGACTAGCGGGGGGAACAATGAGCAGTTCTTC.

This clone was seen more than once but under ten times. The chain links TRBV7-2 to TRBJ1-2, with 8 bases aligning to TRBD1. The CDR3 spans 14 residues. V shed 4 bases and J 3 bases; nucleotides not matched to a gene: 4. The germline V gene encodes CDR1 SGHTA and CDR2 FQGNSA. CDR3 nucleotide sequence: TGTGCCAGCAGCTCAGAACAGGGGGACTATGGCTACACCTTC. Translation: CASSSEQGDYGYTF.

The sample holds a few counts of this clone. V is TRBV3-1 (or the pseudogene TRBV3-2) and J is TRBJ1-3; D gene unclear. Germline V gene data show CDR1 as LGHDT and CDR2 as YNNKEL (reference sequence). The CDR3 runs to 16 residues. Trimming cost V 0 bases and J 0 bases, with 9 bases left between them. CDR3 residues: CASSQEGSLSGNTIYF. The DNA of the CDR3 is TGTGCCAGCAGCCAAGAGGGGAGTCTCTCTGGAAACACCATATATTTT.

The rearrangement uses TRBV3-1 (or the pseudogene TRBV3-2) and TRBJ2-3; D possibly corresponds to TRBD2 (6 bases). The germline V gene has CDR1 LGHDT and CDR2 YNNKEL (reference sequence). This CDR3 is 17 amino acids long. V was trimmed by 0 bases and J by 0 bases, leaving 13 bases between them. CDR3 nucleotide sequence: TGTGCCAGCAGCCAAGAACGCGGCGGGACTAGCACAGATACGCAGTATTTT. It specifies CASSQERGGTSTDTQYF.

In DNA, the CDR3 is TGCGCCAGCAGCCAAGGCGGGATGCGTTCCCAAGAGACCCAGTACTTC. This codes for CASSQGGMRSQETQYF. The chain links TRBV4-3 to TRBJ2-5, with TRBD2 as a possible D gene (6 bases). The CDR3 has 16 amino acids. The germline V gene has CDR1 LGHNA and CDR2 YSLEER. Trimming took 1 base from V and 1 from J, leaving 13 bases between them.

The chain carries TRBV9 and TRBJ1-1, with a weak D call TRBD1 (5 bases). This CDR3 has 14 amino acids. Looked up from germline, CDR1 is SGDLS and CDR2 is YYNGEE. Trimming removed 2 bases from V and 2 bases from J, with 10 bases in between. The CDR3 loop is CASSVNQGNTEAFF. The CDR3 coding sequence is TGTGCCAGCAGCGTGAACCAGGGTAACACTGAAGCTTTCTTT. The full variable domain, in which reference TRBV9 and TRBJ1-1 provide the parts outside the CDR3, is DSGVTQTPKHLITATGQRVTLRCSPRSGDLSVYWYQQSLDQGLQFLIQYYNGEERAKGNILERFSAQQFPDLHSELNLSSLELGDSALYFCASSVNQGNTEAFFGQGTRLTVV.

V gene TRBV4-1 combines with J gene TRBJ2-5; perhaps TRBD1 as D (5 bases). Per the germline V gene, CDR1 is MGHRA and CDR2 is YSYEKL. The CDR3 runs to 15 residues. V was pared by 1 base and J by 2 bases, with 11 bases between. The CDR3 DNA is TGCGCCAGCAGCCAAGGTGGAAGGGGTCAAGAGACCCAGTACTTC. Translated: CASSQGGRGQETQYF.

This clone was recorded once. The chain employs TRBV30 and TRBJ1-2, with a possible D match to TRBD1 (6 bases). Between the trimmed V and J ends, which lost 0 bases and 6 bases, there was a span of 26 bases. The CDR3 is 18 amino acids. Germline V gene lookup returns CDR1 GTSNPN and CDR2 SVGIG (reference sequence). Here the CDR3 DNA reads TGTGCCTGGAGTGTTTTCGTAACAGGGACTAAGGTTAAGGATGGCTACACCTTC. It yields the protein CAWSVFVTGTKVKDGYTF. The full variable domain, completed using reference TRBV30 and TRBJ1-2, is SQTIHQWPATLVQPVGSPLSLECTVEGTSNPNLYWYRQAAGRGLQLLFYSVGIGQISSEVPQNLSASRPQDRQFILSSKKLLLSDSGFYLCAWSVFVTGTKVKDGYTFGSGTRLTVV.

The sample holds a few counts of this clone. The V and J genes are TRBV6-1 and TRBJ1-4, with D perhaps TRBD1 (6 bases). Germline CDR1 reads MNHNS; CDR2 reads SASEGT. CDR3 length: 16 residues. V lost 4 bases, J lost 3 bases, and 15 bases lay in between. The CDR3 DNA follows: TGTGCCAGCAGTGGAACGGGGGGCGGGGCTAATGAAAAACTGTTTTTT. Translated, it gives CASSGTGGGANEKLFF.

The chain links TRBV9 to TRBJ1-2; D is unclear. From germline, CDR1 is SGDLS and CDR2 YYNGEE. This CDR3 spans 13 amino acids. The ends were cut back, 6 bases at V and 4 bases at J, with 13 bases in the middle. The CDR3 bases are TGTGCCAGCACAGAGTTAACGGGCTATGGCTACACCTTC. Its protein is CASTELTGYGYTF.

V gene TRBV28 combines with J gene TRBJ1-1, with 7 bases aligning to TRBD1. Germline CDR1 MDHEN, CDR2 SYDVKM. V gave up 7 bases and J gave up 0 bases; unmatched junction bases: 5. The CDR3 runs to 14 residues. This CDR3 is CASTLTGMNTEAFF. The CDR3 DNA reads TGTGCCAGCACCCTGACAGGGATGAACACTGAAGCTTTCTTT.

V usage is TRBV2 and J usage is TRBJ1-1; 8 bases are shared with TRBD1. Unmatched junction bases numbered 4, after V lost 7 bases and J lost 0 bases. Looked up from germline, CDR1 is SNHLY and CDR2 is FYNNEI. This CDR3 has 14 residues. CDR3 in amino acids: CASKGDRMNTEAFF. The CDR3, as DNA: TGTGCCAGCAAGGGGGACAGGATGAACACTGAAGCTTTCTTT.